This section outlines one T cell receptor (beta chain) sequence together with its context. Its target is unknown. These data are taken from a study of blood T cells in healthy people across ages. Study results and caveats: Investigators viewed diversity estimates from one million T cells as underestimates, the study reported.

Germline loops: CDR1 MNHNY, CDR2 SVGAGI (reference sequence). The CDR3 spans 14 residues. V lost 2 bases to trimming and J lost 7 bases; unmatched junction nucleotides: 8. A second PCR of 7 to 11 cycles used a sample-barcoded 5' primer and a J-beta primer mix. MiXCR was run by TCRdb on the 5' RACE reads, yielding one entry per CDR3 protein. The sample includes about 1,600,000 distinct CDR3 sequences, around 39% of them seen just once. The V gene is TRBV6-6, the J gene TRBJ2-7; TRBD1 matches 7 bases. This TCR was recovered from a woman aged 18 to 35 in good health. Sequenced: blood. Here the CDR3 DNA reads TGTGCCAGCAGTTACGGGCAGGGGGTGGATGAGCAGTACTTC. Translation gives CASSYGQGVDEQYF.